This T cell receptor (beta chain) was identified in a study of CD8+ T cells in alopecia areata. The CDR3 sequence is 11 residues long. V gave up 1 base and J gave up 9 bases, with 7 bases separating them. CDR1 is DFQATT and CDR2 is SNEGSKA in the germline V gene (reference sequence). As for treatment: oral pan-JAK inhibitor, 5-10 mg twice daily. This clone occurred a few times. RNA extraction was followed by reverse transcription into cDNA, which acted as the sequencing template. Some clones are missing from TCRdb's copy, which holds only in-frame ones; the method was immunoSEQ multiplex PCR. The sample holds more than 200,000 clones, over 60% seen once.

The chain carries TRBV20-1 and TRBJ1-3; D call uncertain. The sequencing here drew on CD4+ T cells sorted from blood, taken at week 4, from a patient treated with tofacitinib. This TCR was recovered from a human donor with alopecia areata. The CDR3 protein is CSARVLGTIYF. CDR3 DNA sequence: TGCAGTGCTAGAGTATTAGGCACCATATATTTT.